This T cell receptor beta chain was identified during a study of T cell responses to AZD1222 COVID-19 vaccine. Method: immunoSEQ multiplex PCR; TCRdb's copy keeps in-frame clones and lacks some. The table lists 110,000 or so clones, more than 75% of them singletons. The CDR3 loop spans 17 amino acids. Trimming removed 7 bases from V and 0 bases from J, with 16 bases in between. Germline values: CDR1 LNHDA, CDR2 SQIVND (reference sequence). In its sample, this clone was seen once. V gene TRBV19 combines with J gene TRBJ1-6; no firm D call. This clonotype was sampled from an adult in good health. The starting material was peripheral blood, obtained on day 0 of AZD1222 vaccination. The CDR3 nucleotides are TGTGCCAGTACCCCCTCGACGGTGAGCTCCTATAATTCACCCCTCCACTTT. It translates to CASTPSTVSSYNSPLHF.